This T cell receptor beta chain was found in a study of graft-versus-host responses after intestinal transplantation. Using immunoSEQ multiplex PCR, the repertoire was profiled, and TCRdb retains in-frame clones only, with some absent. The data contain more than 50,000 clones, about 90% of them seen just once; the ten biggest clones take up around 2.5%. Unmatched junction bases numbered 5, after V lost 4 bases and J lost 2 bases. CDR1 SGHNT and CDR2 YYREEE come from the germline V gene (reference sequence). This CDR3 comprises 14 residues. This receptor was obtained from a human patient who received an intestinal transplant, so some T cells may come from the graft donor. The input for sequencing was PBMCs, taken about 4 months after intestinal transplantation. The chain uses TRBV5-4 and TRBJ2-7; 8 nucleotides line up with TRBD1. The CDR3 sequence is CASSPGQGPYEQYF. The CDR3 DNA reads TGTGCCAGCAGCCCAGGACAGGGACCCTACGAGCAGTACTTC.